The subject of this entry is one TCR beta chain. Its specificity is unknown. This specimen comes from a study of shared clonotypes between healthy human individuals. Generated by immunoSEQ multiplex PCR, the TCRdb table keeps only in-frame clones and is missing some. The repertoire consists of roughly 2,000,000 clones, with just under 95% occurring once and the leading ten covering over 1.5%. Positively selected for CCR7, the CD45RO-negative cells used as naive CD8 cells excluded terminally differentiated effector memory CD45RA+ cells. Findings of the study overall: The sampled material consisted only of blood, and tissue repertoires are likely to differ.

Sequencing was performed on naive CD8+ T cells from PBMCs. The receptor was derived from a man aged 18 to 29 in good health. Some clones in this sample may be carry-over from other donors' samples.

For the CDR3, the DNA is TGTGCCAGCAGTGAAGCTATAGGGACTAGCGGGAGGGCTTGGCAGTTCTTC. As protein: CASSEAIGTSGRAWQFF. J is TRBJ2-1 and V is TRBV2, with 16 bases lining up with TRBD2. V lost 0 bases to trimming and J lost 12 bases; unmatched junction nucleotides: 8. The CDR3 totals 17 residues. In germline, CDR1 is SNHLY, CDR2 FYNNEI.